The entry that follows covers one T cell receptor (beta chain) sequence. The antigen it recognizes is unknown. No much larger clone exists at a distance of one base, and base qualities are not known. Library method: the immunoSEQ multiplex PCR assay. For the multiplex PCR, a mixture combining 60 forward primers for TCR Vbeta segments and 13 reverse primers for TCR Jbeta segments was used. The CDR3 region of rearranged TCR beta genes was amplified from genomic DNA by a multiplex PCR assay. Amplified TCR beta libraries were sequenced as 87-base-pair reads on the Illumina HiSeq System. Regarding the original processing steps: A later analysis tallied roughly 80 million unique TCR beta chains across the 600 to 700 repertoires, and around 10 million of those chains were shared by two or more donors. To remove PCR and sequencing errors, raw reads were error-corrected and collapsed into unique sequences using a nearest-neighbor algorithm that merged closely related sequences. CDR3 sequences were aligned to IMGT reference sequences to assign V, D and J gene segments. For a sequence to be retained, a match of at least six nucleotides was required to both a V gene segment and a J gene segment. Rearrangements were called productive when the CDR3 lacked stop codons and stayed in frame with V and J; all others were non-productive. Following IMGT convention, CDR3 was defined as the stretch from the second conserved V-encoded cysteine to the conserved J-encoded phenylalanine. Sequences without an unambiguous match to a single V gene segment were excluded from the earlier analysis of a few hundred of the donors. An earlier analysis of a few hundred of the donors called V segments functional above 56.7% productive rearrangements and segregating when the between-donor standard deviation exceeded 5%. A statistical classification framework was built to diagnose cytomegalovirus status from the catalog of TCR beta chain sequences. In a later analysis, TCR nucleotide sequences were compared against IMGT/GENE-DB human TR gene sequences so that V and J genes could be assigned. The TCRdist pipeline was used in a later analysis to assign CDR3 sequences and most-parsimonious VDJ recombination scenarios. A later analysis defined each TCR beta chain by its CDR3 amino acid sequence plus V-gene family, and excluded reads lacking a unique V-gene family. In a later analysis, nearly 600 highly shared, low-generation-probability nucleotide sequences were removed to address suspected cross-contamination and a sequencing artifact. In a later analysis, a clonal expansion index was calculated for each public chain from normalized within-repertoire ranks of inferred template counts. In a later analysis, generation probabilities were computed using a VDJ recombination model fitted to out-of-frame rearrangements, and the results were checked against IGoR. In a later analysis, TCR-TCR, TCR-HLA and TCR-CMV co-occurrence was scored with hypergeometric tests, and a repertoire-size bias correction was applied to TCR pairs. False discovery rates were estimated in a later analysis by permuting HLA or CMV assignments 20 times. In a later analysis, co-occurring TCRs were grouped using DBSCAN, with TCRdist sequence similarity added in when clustering inside HLA-allele-positive subsets. Co-occurrence clustering excluded repertoires with fewer than 30,000 or more than 120,000 public chains, plus five with anomalous nucleotide sharing. In TCRdb, the immuneACCESS table is reduced to in-frame sequences with V and J assigned. These tables do not hold every clone; where another copy was compared, an unresolved V gene accounts for under half, and the others remain unexplained. V, J and clone size are taken as reported in that table, and D and trimming were inferred from the DNA itself. The sample yields roughly 71,000 clones; 74% were counted once. About an eighth of the sample is in the top ten clones.

V and J lose 0 bases and 3 bases, and a span of 19 bases separates them. Taken from cysteine to phenylalanine, the CDR3 has 17 residues. Just the 51-base CDR3 DNA is kept, in frame starting at base 1. CDR1 SGHRS and CDR2 YFSETQ were looked up in the germline V gene. This specimen belongs to a study of cytomegalovirus exposure and HLA in healthy donors (dated by TCRdb to about 2017). Concerning the study at large: An earlier analysis of 550 to 700 of the donors reported roughly 300 Gb of sequence data and approximately 110 million unique TCR beta sequences from 150 million to 200 million T cells. In a later analysis, previously published TCR beta repertoires from 670 or so donors were re-analyzed and high-resolution HLA genotyping was added so that TCR occurrence patterns could be studied. In addition to the first cohort of 666 subjects, a separate validation cohort of some 120 different subjects was used. The study profiled the T cell repertoires of 500 to 800 subjects by immunosequencing and related them to cytomegalovirus serostatus. Among about 410 genotyped donors of the cohort, an average of around 250,000 unique TCR beta nucleotide sequences was sequenced per donor, of which about 20% were non-productive. Genome-wide SNP genotypes for about 60% of the roughly 700 donors were used in a later genetic analysis, which treated that subset as a discovery cohort. Class I and class II HLA loci were covered by the typing at four-digit resolution. Approximately 330 gigabases of sequencing data and around 80 million unique TCR sequences made up an early release that covered several hundred HLA-typed donors. The genetic ancestry cluster associated with self-reported Caucasian donors included 80% to 90% of the 398 genotyped donors. Every discovery cohort repertoire had been produced on one sequencing platform. High-throughput TCR immunosequencing, statistical association of individual TCRs with disease status, and machine learning were combined to predict cytomegalovirus infection status. Because of strong linkage in the cohort, 5 or 6 DR-DQ haplotypes were treated as single units for association and clustering. Rather than using new phenotypic data, the later analysis identified candidate immune exposures from TCR beta sequences and from how often those sequences occurred across donors. The study aimed to test whether cataloging public T cell receptors could reveal signatures of past pathogen exposure. In an earlier analysis of 500 to 650 of the donors, high-throughput TCR beta sequencing was used to judge whether each TCR beta V gene segment behaved as functional or pseudogenic. Typing coverage varied by locus: roughly 629-630 donors for A, B, C, DRB1 and DQB1; approximately 520 for DQA1; nearly 610 for DPA1; under 490 for DPB1. Alongside the repertoire data, information on donor age, sex, ethnicity and CMV serostatus was compiled. Paper-wide results and their limitations: It was suggested by the authors that the approach could potentially be generalized to other disease states and immunological phenotypes. Assigning TCR associations to individual alleles was difficult when HLA alleles, especially DR and DQ, strongly co-occurred. In a later genetic analysis, a missense DCLRE1C variant was associated with V-gene and J-gene trimming of TCR beta chains, and the association was replicated in an independent cohort. Compared with the roughly 720-donor mean, donors in an Asian-associated ancestry cluster had fewer N-insertions in productive TCRs, according to a later genetic analysis. An earlier analysis of 450 to 750 of the donors showed that most TCR beta V segments appeared in productive rearrangements either about 90% or about 30% of the time, which broadly matched IMGT annotations. The classifier was reported to diagnose cytomegalovirus status with high specificity and sensitivity in both the original and validation cohorts. The sequencing pipeline was judged likely to have produced a cluster of highly shared sequence variants as a technical artifact. A later analysis found that HLA-associated TCR beta chains were more clonally expanded and had lower generation probabilities than equally common non-associated chains. The cohort was sequenced for TCR beta chains only, and without alpha or paired-chain data the features that could be detected were limited. Most TCR sequences were observed very rarely across donors, whereas some public TCRs were present in many individuals. Because some donors lacked HLA typing at each locus, the association tests relied only on the typed subset. Because counts were too low, 15 to 20 rarely observed V segments, including chromosome 9 orphons, were excluded from the earlier analysis of around 590 of the donors. A further reported finding was that TCR beta sequences accurately predicted the HLA-A and HLA-B alleles for most subjects in the first cohort. Correlated functional status among segregating V segments might reflect linkage disequilibrium, but an unknown experimental factor could not be ruled out. CMV serostatus was the only immune exposure information available for the cohort. A later analysis reported that several top co-occurrence clusters appeared linked to parvovirus B19, influenza, CMV and Epstein-Barr virus. Roughly uniform sequencing depth across donors was assumed in presence/absence analyses, although this assumption may not hold. In a later analysis, most CMV-associated TCR beta chains were found to appear HLA-restricted, with HLA associations seemingly driven largely by CMV exposure. In the study, approximately 160 TCR beta chains were listed as associated with cytomegalovirus. A later analysis associated about 17,000 TCR beta sequences with specific HLA alleles at a false discovery rate of 0.05. According to a later analysis, TCR association rates differed among HLA loci, with DRB1 alleles showing the most associated TCRs and HLA-C alleles showing the fewest. The 87-base-pair reads could not distinguish some IMGT-functional V segments, including TRBV6-2 and TRBV6-3, so those segments were excluded. In vitro tests confirmed that three of the cytomegalovirus-associated TCR beta chains recognize cytomegalovirus antigens.

The cohort was made up of approximately 700 healthy bone marrow donors. Cohort members were all nominally healthy when sampled, although unrecorded immune exposures were likely present. Of the 690 or so cohort members, 250 to 300 had positive CMV serostatus and about 360 had negative CMV serostatus, and CMV serostatus was not recorded for the donor. A peripheral blood sample was provided by each donor, and peripheral blood mononuclear cells were used for TCR beta sequencing. Genomic DNA extraction from the blood cell samples was performed with the Qiagen DNeasy Blood Extraction Kit. Sequencing input: PBMCs. The receptor chain draws on TRBV5-1 and TRBJ2-7; TRBD1 is a possible D gene, resting on 6 matching bases. The TCR comes from a human donor in good health. The DNA sequence follows: TGCGCCAGCAGCTTGGCCGCGATTGGGACAAAGGGCTACGAGCAGTACTTC. Translated, this gives CASSLAAIGTKGYEQYF.